This TCR beta chain was found in a study of cytomegalovirus exposure and HLA in healthy donors. Study background: The 95 to 150 validation repertoires were produced on the same platform as the roughly 670 repertoires of the first cohort. This was reported in a later analysis. Broader study findings: Over 150 TCR beta chains were listed as cytomegalovirus-associated.

Sequenced by immunoSEQ multiplex PCR; TCRdb stores in-frame clones only, minus some. There are roughly 100,000 clones in the sample; approximately 90% occur only once, and less than 2% lies in the top ten. The donors were part of the validation cohort, which consisted of more than 90 subjects and was separate from the first cohort of hundreds of subjects. Turning to this clone: What it recognizes is unknown.

Germline values: CDR1 LNHDA, CDR2 SQIVND (reference sequence). V was pared by 3 bases and J by 1 base, with 12 bases between. The CDR3 runs to 15 residues. This chain connects TRBV19 to TRBJ1-1; D gene unclear. This TCR was recovered from a woman aged 18-30 years in good health and CMV-seropositive. Sample: PBMCs. The CDR3 DNA sequence: TGTGCCAGTAGTATCTCGAGACTCCGGAACACTGAAGCTTTCTTT. Translation gives CASSISRLRNTEAFF.